Shown below are 27 T cell receptor beta chains from a single sample sequenced in a study of OX40 agonist ivuxolimab in advanced cancers. Profiling relied on immunoSEQ multiplex PCR, and the TCRdb table lists in-frame clones only, not all of them. This sample has under 75,000 clones, with more than 85% found just once. The source material was CD4+ or CD8+ T cells sorted from blood, sampled in a trial of the OX40 agonist ivuxolimab. Receptors were obtained from an adult with an advanced solid tumor such as melanoma, head and neck, liver or kidney cancer.

The chain recombines TRBV15 with TRBJ1-1, with D unresolved. Trimming took off 0 bases at V and 5 bases at J, with 10 bases between the two ends. The CDR3 sequence is 14 residues long. CDR1 and CDR2 from the germline V gene are LNHNV and YYDKDF (reference sequence). DNA for the CDR3: TGTGCCACCAGCAGAGATGATTGGTTGACTGAAGCTTTCTTT. It encodes CATSRDDWLTEAFF.

This chain uses TRBV7-9 with TRBJ1-5; unclear D gene. Per germline, CDR1 SEHNR and CDR2 FQNEAQ (reference sequence). The CDR3 is made up of 15 amino acids. The V and J ends lost 2 bases and 1 base respectively, with 9 bases between them. CDR3 DNA sequence: TGTGCCAGCAGCTTACAAGGGTCGAGCAATCAGCCCCAGCATTTT. It translates to CASSLQGSSNQPQHF.

The CDR3 reads CASSLPERASGNTIYF. The DNA of the CDR3 is TGTGCCAGCAGCTTACCCGAAAGGGCCTCTGGAAACACCATATATTTT. The V call is TRBV11-2, the J call TRBJ1-3; D remains unclear. Looked up from germline, CDR1 is SGHAT and CDR2 is FQNNGV. This CDR3 has 16 residues. Trimming stripped 2 bases from V and 0 bases from J, with 11 bases between.

The chain links TRBV7-9 to TRBJ2-3, with 7 bases identical to TRBD1. This CDR3 spans 16 amino acids. V gave up 7 bases and J gave up 0 bases; unmatched junction bases: 10. Germline values: CDR1 SEHNR, CDR2 FQNEAQ (reference sequence). As DNA, the CDR3 is TGTGCCAGCACCCCGACAGGGCGAACTAGCACAGATACGCAGTATTTT. Translated: CASTPTGRTSTDTQYF.

V usage is TRBV5-6 and J usage is TRBJ2-7; D not certain. Germline CDR1 and CDR2: SGHDT and YYEEEE. The V end was cut by 2 bases, the J end by 2 bases, with 11 bases between. The CDR3 loop spans 14 amino acids. The CDR3 is CASSLGQAAYEQYF. In DNA, the CDR3 is TGTGCCAGCAGCTTAGGGCAGGCGGCCTACGAGCAGTACTTC.

The chain links TRBV4-1 to TRBJ1-2; D uncertain. The CDR3 is 14 residues long. Germline V lookup: CDR1 MGHRA, CDR2 YSYEKL. V was shortened by 4 bases and J by 6 bases, with 15 bases between the two germline ends. DNA of the CDR3: TGCGCCAGCAGCCCCCCCCTAGCCAGTAATGGCTACACCTTC. Translating it yields CASSPPLASNGYTF.

V usage is TRBV6-8 and J usage is TRBJ1-2; D is undetermined. This CDR3 contains 13 residues. Germline V gene sequence: CDR1 MNHGY, CDR2 SAAAGT. V lost 7 bases to trimming and J lost 4 bases, with 13 bases between them. The CDR3 region is CASTKAGIYGYTF. The DNA of the CDR3 is TGTGCCAGCACTAAGGCCGGGATCTATGGCTACACCTTC.

The chain is built from TRBV7-8 and TRBJ2-5, with D possibly being TRBD1 or TRBD2 (5 bases each). The CDR3 consists of 13 residues. The V gene lost 5 bases and the J gene lost 3 bases, with 10 bases spanning the gap. The V gene's germline CDR1 is SGHVS and CDR2 FQNEAQ. This CDR3 reads CASSLGTEETQYF. CDR3 sequence (DNA): TGTGCCAGCAGCCTAGGGACGGAAGAGACCCAGTACTTC.

The rearrangement joins TRBV9 to TRBJ2-1; D may match TRBD1 or TRBD2 (5 bases each). The CDR3 consists of 15 residues. V gave up 3 bases and J gave up 3 bases, with 13 bases separating them. Germline loops: CDR1 SGDLS, CDR2 YYNGEE. The CDR3 reads CASSGRDGNYNEQFF. CDR3 sequence (DNA): TGTGCCAGCAGCGGCCGGGACGGAAACTACAATGAGCAGTTCTTC.

This chain connects TRBV5-6 to TRBJ2-7; TRBD2 might be the D (5 bases). Trimming cost V 2 bases and J 6 bases, with 12 bases left between them. Per the germline V gene, CDR1 is SGHDT and CDR2 is YYEEEE. The CDR3 spans 13 residues. The CDR3 sequence is CASSFGVFGEQYF. The DNA for the CDR3 is TGTGCCAGCAGCTTCGGGGTTTTCGGCGAGCAGTACTTC. The full variable domain, its missing parts supplied by reference TRBV5-6 and TRBJ2-7, is DAGVTQSPTHLIKTRGQQVTLRCSPKSGHDTVSWYQQALGQGPQFIFQYYEEEERQRGNFPDRFSGHQFPNYSSELNVNALLLGDSALYLCASSFGVFGEQYFGPGTRLTVT.

The J gene is TRBJ2-5, the V gene TRBV7-8; 10 bases are shared with TRBD2. The closer fit of TRBJ2-7 to the DNA end suggests the J call may be wrong. CDR1 is SGHVS, CDR2 FQNEAQ, per germline. The CDR3 spans 16 residues. The CDR3 region is CASSLAGLAETYEQYF. CDR3 DNA: TGTGCCAGCAGCTTAGCTGGACTAGCGGAGACCTACGAGCAGTACTTC.

The rearrangement uses TRBV25-1 and TRBJ1-1, with TRBD1 as a possible D gene (6 bases). The V gene's germline CDR1 is MGHDK and CDR2 SYGVNS. Trimming stripped 6 bases from V and 1 base from J, with 15 bases between. The CDR3 is 15 amino acids. The CDR3: CASRGRQEKNTEAFF. CDR3 DNA: TGTGCCAGCAGGGGGCGACAGGAAAAGAACACTGAAGCTTTCTTT.

This rearrangement joins TRBV5-4 to TRBJ2-5; 8 nucleotides agree with TRBD2. This CDR3 has 17 amino acids. The germline V gene has CDR1 SGHNT and CDR2 YYREEE (reference sequence). Trimming removed 9 bases from V and 3 bases from J; junction bases left unmatched: 19. This chain's CDR3 is CATEQEAGGWHKETQYF. The CDR3 DNA is TGTGCCACCGAACAGGAGGCGGGGGGCTGGCACAAAGAGACCCAGTACTTC.

This clone was seen a single time. The chain has TRBV10-3 and TRBJ2-7, with D possibly matching TRBD2 (6 bases). V was trimmed by 6 bases and J by 0 bases, leaving 15 bases between them. Per the germline V gene, CDR1 is ENHRY and CDR2 is SYGVKD. This CDR3 contains 15 residues. The CDR3 DNA follows: TGTGCCATCAGCCGTGAGGGAGCGGGCTCCTACGAGCAGTACTTC. Translation: CAISREGAGSYEQYF.

V is TRBV5-6 and J is TRBJ2-7, with 11 bases lining up with TRBD2. The CDR3 length is 15 residues. J was trimmed by 3 bases and V by 3 bases; bases with no gene match: 5. CDR1 is SGHDT and CDR2 is YYEEEE in the germline V gene. CDR3 DNA sequence: TGTGCCAGCAGCTGGGCAACTAGCGGGGGCTACGAGCAGTACTTC. This sequence encodes CASSWATSGGYEQYF. Using reference TRBV5-6 and TRBJ2-7 for the parts outside the CDR3, the full variable domain is DAGVTQSPTHLIKTRGQQVTLRCSPKSGHDTVSWYQQALGQGPQFIFQYYEEEERQRGNFPDRFSGHQFPNYSSELNVNALLLGDSALYLCASSWATSGGYEQYFGPGTRLTVT.

CDR3 region: CSVTSPYEQYF. In nucleotides, the CDR3 is TGCAGCGTCACGTCCCCCTACGAGCAGTACTTC. The chain has TRBV29-1 and TRBJ2-7; the D is unclear. V was shortened by 6 bases and J by 2 bases, with 8 bases between the two germline ends. Germline-derived CDR1 and CDR2 are SQVTM and ANQGSEA. The CDR3 sequence is 11 residues long.

The gene calls are TRBV13 and TRBJ2-1, with D perhaps matching TRBD1 (6 bases). This CDR3 is built from 14 residues. The germline gives CDR1 PRHDT, CDR2 FYEKMQ (reference sequence). The germline V and J ends were trimmed by 5 bases and 4 bases, with 12 bases remaining between them. The chain's CDR3 is CASSPNTGYNEQFF. The DNA of the CDR3 is TGTGCCAGCAGCCCAAACACAGGGTACAATGAGCAGTTCTTC.

The chain employs TRBV19 and TRBJ1-1; the D gene is possibly TRBD1 (6 bases). This CDR3 has 12 amino acids. The germline V gene encodes CDR1 LNHDA and CDR2 SQIVND (reference sequence). V shed 10 bases and J shed 6 bases, with 15 bases lying between them. CDR3 region: CATQTGGAEAFF. DNA of the CDR3: TGTGCCACCCAGACAGGTGGGGCTGAAGCTTTCTTT.

The chain employs TRBV2 and TRBJ2-5; 8 bases match TRBD1. The V gene's germline CDR1 is SNHLY and CDR2 FYNNEI. After removal of 6 bases from V and 5 bases from J, the junction contained 8 bases not matched to a gene. The length of the CDR3 is 14 residues. DNA for the CDR3: TGTGCCAGCAGGGGACAGGCTTTTAAGGAGACCCAGTACTTC. It translates to CASRGQAFKETQYF.

CDR3 in DNA: TGTGCCAGCAGCTTTCCCGGGACAGCCTACGAGCAGTACTTC. This sequence encodes CASSFPGTAYEQYF. The J gene is TRBJ2-7, the V gene TRBV7-2; TRBD1 matches at 7 bases. Germline CDR1 is SGHTA and CDR2 is FQGNSA. This CDR3 comprises 14 residues. Trimming cost V 3 bases and J 2 bases; bases outside gene matches: 4.

The chain is built from TRBV7-8 and TRBJ2-7; no firm D call. The germline gives CDR1 SGHVS, CDR2 FQNEAQ. The CDR3 totals 11 residues. Trimming removed 2 bases at V and 3 bases at J, with 2 bases between. CDR3 loop: CASSLFYEQYF. The CDR3 region has the DNA TGTGCCAGCAGCTTATTCTACGAGCAGTACTTC.

V gene TRBV5-1 combines with J gene TRBJ1-2, with D uncertain. CDR3 length: 15 amino acids. Germline CDR1 and CDR2: SGHRS and YFSETQ. Trimming cost V 4 bases and J 0 bases, with 13 bases left between them. CDR3 nucleotides: TGCGCCAGCAGCCCCATGACGGACTCTAACTATGGCTACACCTTC. The encoded protein is CASSPMTDSNYGYTF. Using reference TRBV5-1 and TRBJ1-2 for the parts outside the CDR3, the full variable domain is KAGVTQTPRYLIKTRGQQVTLSCSPISGHRSVSWYQQTPGQGLQFLFEYFSETQRNKGNFPGRFSGRQFSNSRSEMNVSTLELGDSALYLCASSPMTDSNYGYTFGSGTRLTVV.

The genes are TRBV7-3 and TRBJ2-7; TRBD1 matches at 8 bases. Germline loops: CDR1 SGHTA, CDR2 FQGTGA. V gave up 2 bases and J gave up 5 bases; unmatched junction bases: 8. There are 15 residues in the CDR3. The CDR3 protein is CASSLAGQGSDEQYF. Here the CDR3 DNA reads TGTGCCAGCAGCTTAGCCGGACAGGGAAGCGACGAGCAGTACTTC.

The chain uses TRBV25-1 and TRBJ2-1, with 12 bases fitting TRBD2. V shed 7 bases, J shed 2 bases, and the junction held 6 bases outside the gene matches. Germline CDR1 MGHDK, CDR2 SYGVNS. The CDR3 loop spans 16 amino acids. The CDR3 here is CASTPLAGGPYNEQFF. The CDR3, as DNA: TGTGCCAGCACCCCGCTAGCGGGGGGGCCCTACAATGAGCAGTTCTTC. The entire variable domain, with the rest obtained from reference TRBV25-1 and TRBJ2-1, is as follows: EADIYQTPRYLVIGTGKKITLECSQTMGHDKMYWYQQDPGMELHLIHYSYGVNSTEKGDLSSESTVSRIRTEHFPLTLESARPSHTSQYLCASTPLAGGPYNEQFFGPGTRLTVL.

V is TRBV15 and J is TRBJ2-6; D gene ambiguous. CDR1 and CDR2 from the germline V gene are LNHNV and YYDKDF (reference sequence). Deletions cut 3 bases from V and 4 bases from J, with 7 bases between. This CDR3 has 14 amino acids. CDR3 DNA: TGTGCCACCAGCAGGGAGTCCGGGGCCAACGTCCTGACTTTC. This gives the protein CATSRESGANVLTF.

The chain carries TRBV7-6 and TRBJ1-4; weak D call: TRBD1 (5 bases). The germline V and J ends were trimmed by 5 bases and 3 bases, with 13 bases remaining between them. The CDR3 consists of 15 residues. Germline V gives CDR1 SGHVS, CDR2 FNYEAQ. The CDR3 here is CASSSPGRSNEKLFF. CDR3 in DNA: TGTGCCAGCAGCAGCCCAGGGCGGTCTAATGAAAAACTGTTTTTT. Filled out from reference TRBV7-6 and TRBJ1-4, the complete variable domain reads GAGVSQSPRYKVTKRGQDVALRCDPISGHVSLYWYRQALGQGPEFLTYFNYEAQQDKSGLPNDRFSAERPEGSISTLTIQRTEQRDSAMYRCASSSPGRSNEKLFFGSGTQLSVL.

The V and J genes are TRBV7-9 and TRBJ2-5; TRBD1 or TRBD2 may be the D gene (5 bases each). Near its end, the DNA agrees better with TRBJ2-7, so the J call may be wrong. The CDR3 is 14 residues long. Germline CDR1 SEHNR, CDR2 FQNEAQ (reference sequence). This CDR3 reads CASSLGTASYEQYF. The CDR3 bases are TGTGCCAGCAGCTTGGGGACGGCCTCCTACGAGCAGTACTTC.